What follows is one T cell receptor (beta chain) and its context. No cognate antigen has been identified for it. The sample holds no much larger clone one base away, and base qualities are not on file. This sample was included in a study of blood T cell repertoires in COVID-19 (dated by TCRdb to 2020 to 2022). Background for the entire study: The collaborator samples originated in the United States, Italy and Spain and spanned the acute and convalescent phases of COVID-19. The material from the prospective study consisted of cDNA or gDNA derived from T cells, B-cell-depleted T cells, or PBMCs. Subjects who had been exposed to COVID-19, were actively infected with it, or had recovered from it provided the deeply sampled blood TCRbeta repertoires that made up the dataset. A freely available public database, intended as a resource for researchers studying the immune response to SARS-CoV-2, is where the repertoires were released. The samples were drawn from two sources: the first 160 participants of the ongoing ImmuneRACE study, and over 1,000 subjects contributed by 6 global collaborators. A de-identified subject ID, COVID-19 status, age in years and sex were almost always included in the sample metadata. Where HLA class I and class II types were available, the types were taken from metadata supplied by the sample provider, not from assay-based typing.

On the study overall, not on this receptor specifically: The quantity of clinical and demographic metadata differed by source and by participant and was supplied without curation.

Each collaborating institution followed its own protocols to collect whole blood in K2EDTA tubes. Collaborator samples were shipped for TCRbeta analysis as frozen whole blood, isolated PBMCs, or DNA extracted from either sample type. The cysteine opens and the phenylalanine closes a CDR3 of 16 amino acids. The entry retains the CDR3 DNA only, 48 bases that are in frame from base 1. TCRbeta CDR3 regions were amplified from genomic DNA using the immunoSEQ Assay, a bias-controlled multiplex PCR. The study's own analysis went as follows. The number of nucleated cells in each sample was estimated from the amplification of reference gene primers within the assay. To quantify the absolute abundance of each unique TCRbeta CDR3 rearrangement, sequence reads were collapsed and filtered. For each sample, productive Simpson clonality was calculated as the square root of Simpson's diversity index across productive rearrangements. TCRdb obtained this table from immuneACCESS and retained in-frame rearrangements with V and J assigned. These tables miss some clones; where compared with another copy, unresolved V genes account for less than half of the shortfall, and the remainder is unexplained. The V and J calls and clone size were taken over from that table, and D and trimming were inferred from the DNA. The sample data list 120,000 or so clones, and around 74% of these were observed just once. The ten top clones hold roughly 5.5% of the sample.

The chain employs TRBV1 and TRBJ1-1; TRBD1 was called by the table and not checked on the DNA. TRBV1 corresponds to a pseudogene. The sequenced sample consisted of peripheral blood. This TCR was recovered from a man aged 55-75 years with acute or convalescent COVID-19. CDR3 reads: CTSSQFRGKGDTEAFF. The sequence in DNA is TGCACCAGCAGCCAGTTCCGGGGCAAGGGGGACACTGAAGCTTTCTTT.